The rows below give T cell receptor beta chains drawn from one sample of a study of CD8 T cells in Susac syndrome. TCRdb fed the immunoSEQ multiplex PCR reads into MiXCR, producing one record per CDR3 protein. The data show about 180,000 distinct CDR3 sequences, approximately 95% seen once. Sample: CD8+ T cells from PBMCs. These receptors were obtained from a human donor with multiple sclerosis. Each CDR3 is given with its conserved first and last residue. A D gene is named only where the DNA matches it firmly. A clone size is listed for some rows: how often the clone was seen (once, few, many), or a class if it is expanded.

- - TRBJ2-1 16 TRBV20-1 CSARDVGAGRLFEQFF TGCAGTGCTAGAGATGTCGGGGCGGGCCGTTTGTTTGAGCAGTTCTTC
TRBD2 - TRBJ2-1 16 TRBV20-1 CSARAGGLAAYNEQFF TGCAGTGCTAGAGCGGGGGGACTAGCGGCTTACAATGAGCAGTTCTTC
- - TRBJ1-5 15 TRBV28 CASREEDRTNQPQHF TGTGCCAGCCGTGAAGAAGACAGGACGAATCAGCCCCAGCATTTT
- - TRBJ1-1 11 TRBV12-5 CASGFQTEAFF TGTGCTAGTGGTTTCCAGACTGAAGCTTTCTTT
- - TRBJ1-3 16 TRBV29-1 CSVEQPRGGAGNTIYF TGCAGCGTTGAACAACCCCGAGGAGGTGCTGGAAACACCATATATTTT
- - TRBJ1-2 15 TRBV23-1 CASSQSYRANYGYTF TGCGCCAGCAGTCAATCGTACAGAGCTAACTATGGCTACACCTTC
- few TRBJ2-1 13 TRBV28 CASSFTGYNEQFF TGTGCCAGCAGTTTCACAGGGTACAATGAGCAGTTCTTC
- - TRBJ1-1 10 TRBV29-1 CSMTRDGAFF TGCAGCATGACGAGGGACGGAGCTTTCTTT
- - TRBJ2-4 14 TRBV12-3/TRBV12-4 CASSPRFKSDIQYF TGTGCCAGCAGTCCTCGGTTTAAGTCGGACATTCAGTACTTC
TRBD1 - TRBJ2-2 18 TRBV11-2 CASTYPRDRTLFTGELFF TGTGCCAGCACCTACCCCCGGGACAGGACCCTGTTCACCGGGGAGCTGTTTTTT
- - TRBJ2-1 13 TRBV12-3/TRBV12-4 CASSLAQHNEQFF TGTGCCAGCAGTTTAGCCCAGCACAATGAGCAGTTCTTC
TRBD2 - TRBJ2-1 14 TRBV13 CASSPRTSGMDQFF TGTGCCAGCAGCCCGCGGACTAGCGGTATGGATCAGTTCTTC
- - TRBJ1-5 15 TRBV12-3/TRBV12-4 CASSIQRQSNQPQHF TGTGCCAGCAGCATACAGCGACAGAGCAATCAGCCCCAGCATTTT
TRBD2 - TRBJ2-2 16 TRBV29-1 CSVVLAGETDTGELFF TGCAGCGTTGTACTAGCGGGAGAAACTGACACCGGGGAGCTGTTTTTT
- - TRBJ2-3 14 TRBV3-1 CASSQGGATDTQYF TGTGCCAGCAGCCAGGGGGGGGCCACAGATACGCAGTATTTT
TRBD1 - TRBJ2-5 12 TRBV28 CASSGTGETQYF TGTGCCAGCAGTGGGACAGGGGAGACCCAGTACTTC
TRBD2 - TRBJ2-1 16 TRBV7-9 CASSPPLAGGLNEQFF TGTGCCAGCAGCCCCCCATTAGCGGGAGGGCTTAATGAGCAGTTCTTC
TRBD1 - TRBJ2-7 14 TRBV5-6 CASSLTTQGQQQYF TGTGCCAGCAGCCTGACAACACAGGGGCAACAGCAGTACTTC
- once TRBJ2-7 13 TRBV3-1 CASSQGGGREQYF TGTGCCAGCAGCCAAGGAGGGGGGCGCGAGCAGTACTTC
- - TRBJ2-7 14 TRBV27 CASSLRARADEQYF TGTGCCAGCAGTTTAAGGGCCCGGGCGGACGAGCAGTACTTC
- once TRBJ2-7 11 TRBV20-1 CSARLYYEQYF TGCAGTGCTAGACTATACTACGAGCAGTACTTC
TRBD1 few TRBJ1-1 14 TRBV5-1 CASTSDRVNTEAFF TGCGCCAGCACTTCGGACAGGGTGAACACTGAAGCTTTCTTT
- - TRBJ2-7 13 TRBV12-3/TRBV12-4 CASSQGATYEQYF TGTGCCAGCAGCCAGGGAGCCACATACGAGCAGTACTTC
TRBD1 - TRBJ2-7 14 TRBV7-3 CASSITGAAREQYF TGTGCCAGCAGCATAACAGGGGCCGCACGCGAGCAGTACTTC
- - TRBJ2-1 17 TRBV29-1 CSVDSGNDVSSYNEQFF TGCAGCGTTGATTCCGGTAACGACGTCAGCTCCTACAATGAGCAGTTCTTC
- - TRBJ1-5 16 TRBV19 CASSIGRLNSNQPQHF TGTGCCAGTAGTATAGGCAGACTAAATAGCAATCAGCCCCAGCATTTT
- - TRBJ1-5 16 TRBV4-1 CASSQEFGRIDQPQHF TGCGCCAGCAGCCAAGAATTCGGGAGAATCGATCAGCCCCAGCATTTT
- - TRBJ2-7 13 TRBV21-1 CASSEGGRYEQYF TGTGCCAGCAGCGAGGGGGGCCGGTACGAGCAGTACTTC
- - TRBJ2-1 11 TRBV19 CASFQGDEQFF TGTGCCAGCTTTCAGGGTGATGAGCAGTTCTTC
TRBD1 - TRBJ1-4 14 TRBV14 CASRRQGAREKLFF TGTGCCAGCAGGCGACAGGGGGCAAGGGAGAAACTGTTTTTT
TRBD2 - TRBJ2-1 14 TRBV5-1 CASSLFLAGDEQFF TGCGCCAGCAGCTTGTTCCTAGCGGGAGACGAGCAGTTCTTC
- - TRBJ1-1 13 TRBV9 CASSSGFYTEAFF TGTGCCAGCAGCTCGGGGTTTTACACTGAAGCTTTCTTT
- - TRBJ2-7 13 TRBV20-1 CSATEIFSYEQYF TGCAGTGCCACCGAGATTTTTTCGTACGAGCAGTACTTC
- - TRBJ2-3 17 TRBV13 CASSLAGSGPRTDTQYF TGTGCCAGCAGCTTAGCGGGTAGCGGTCCCCGCACAGATACGCAGTATTTT
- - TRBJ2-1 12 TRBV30 CAWSVDMGEQFF TGTGCCTGGAGTGTAGATATGGGTGAGCAGTTCTTC
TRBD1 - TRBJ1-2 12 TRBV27 CASRTTGHGYTF TGTGCCAGCAGAACGACAGGGCATGGCTACACCTTC